This T cell receptor beta chain stems from a study of post-analysis software for immune sequencing data. Regarding this clonotype: The antigen is unknown.

The ends were cut back, 6 bases at V and 4 bases at J, with 16 bases in the middle. This CDR3 is built from 14 residues. Per germline, CDR1 MNHEY and CDR2 SMNVEV (reference sequence). Findings of the study overall: Under F measure analysis, samples from one preparation batch co-clustered strongly. Patients carried 4 or 5 TRBV segments more frequently than controls did, and TRBV5-6, TRBV5-1 and TRBV20-1 were among them. Diversity measured as normalized Chao1 was significantly lower in multiple sclerosis patients than in controls.

Incorporated into the TCR beta cDNA libraries were unique molecular identifiers, which served to reduce PCR and sequencing biases. The yield from roughly 1 to 10 million T cells was 500,000 or so cDNA molecules in total. Each CDR3 protein gets one entry after TCRdb re-called the PCR reads with MiXCR. The sample consists of hundreds of thousands of distinct CDR3 sequences, 25% to 30% of them appearing once. The origin of this receptor is a girl aged 5-17 years with multiple sclerosis. Sequenced input: blood. V and J are TRBV27 and TRBJ2-7; a weak D match, TRBD1 (6 bases). The CDR3 sequence: CASSLTQGRYEQYF. DNA of the CDR3: TGTGCCAGCAGCCTGACGCAGGGGCGGTACGAGCAGTACTTC.